One and the same sample provided the 25 T cell receptor beta chains below, sequenced in a study of shared T cell receptors in the human thymus. Some clones are missing from TCRdb's copy, which holds only in-frame ones; the method was immunoSEQ multiplex PCR. Among 640,000 or so clones listed, about 89% were seen once. The same sample was also used in a study of human thymus T cells.

Sequenced: thymocytes. Receptors originate from a boy under two years old with a congenital heart defect.

V gene TRBV5-1 combines with J gene TRBJ2-5, with 10 bases lining up with TRBD1. Germline V gene lookup returns CDR1 SGHRS and CDR2 YFSETQ. V was clipped by 3 bases and J by 7 bases; unmatched bases: 12. This CDR3 comprises 16 residues. In nucleotides, the CDR3 is TGCGCCAGCAGCTGGCTCGGGACAGGGGTTGAAGGGACCCAGTACTTC. Residues: CASSWLGTGVEGTQYF. Using reference TRBV5-1 and TRBJ2-5 for the parts outside the CDR3, the full variable domain is KAGVTQTPRYLIKTRGQQVTLSCSPISGHRSVSWYQQTPGQGLQFLFEYFSETQRNKGNFPGRFSGRQFSNSRSEMNVSTLELGDSALYLCASSWLGTGVEGTQYFGPGTRLLVL.

V is TRBV10-3 and J is TRBJ2-3, with D possibly matching TRBD2 (6 bases). This CDR3 is 14 amino acids long. The germline V and J ends were trimmed by 4 bases and 4 bases, with 12 bases remaining between them. Germline V CDR1 and CDR2: ENHRY, SYGVKD. CDR3: CAISGSASADTQYF. CDR3 DNA: TGTGCCATCAGTGGGAGCGCTAGCGCAGATACGCAGTATTTT.

The V gene is TRBV10-3, the J gene TRBJ2-1, with 7 nucleotides matching TRBD1. Per germline, CDR1 ENHRY and CDR2 SYGVKD. V trimming: 5 bases; J trimming: 2 bases; junction bases outside the gene matches: 3. This CDR3 is 14 amino acids long. This chain's CDR3 is CAISTGAAYNEQFF. The CDR3 DNA sequence: TGTGCCATCAGTACAGGGGCAGCCTACAATGAGCAGTTCTTC.

J is TRBJ2-5 and V is TRBV14; 9 bases line up with TRBD1. CDR1 is SGHDN and CDR2 is FVKESK in the germline V gene. This CDR3 is built from 17 residues. The trim removed 2 bases at V and 0 bases at J, leaving 7 bases unmatched. The CDR3 loop reads CASSQNPGQGYQETQYF. Written as DNA, the CDR3 is TGTGCCAGCAGCCAAAACCCGGGACAGGGATACCAAGAGACCCAGTACTTC.

The genes are TRBV19 and TRBJ2-2; TRBD2 might be the D (7 bases). Trimming shortened V by 7 bases and J by 3 bases, and 12 bases separated the two germline ends. The CDR3 length is 14 residues. Germline assignment: CDR1 LNHDA and CDR2 SQIVND (reference sequence). The CDR3 spells CASKEGGDTGELFF. CDR3 nucleotide sequence: TGTGCCAGTAAGGAGGGGGGGGACACCGGGGAGCTGTTTTTT.

This clone was counted once. This chain uses TRBV30 with TRBJ1-3; possible D gene TRBD1, 6 bases. The CDR3 totals 14 residues. Per the germline V gene, CDR1 is GTSNPN and CDR2 is SVGIG (reference sequence). V lost 5 bases to trimming and J lost 3 bases, with 14 bases between them. CDR3 protein: CAWGEGGLGNTIYF. The CDR3 DNA reads TGTGCCTGGGGGGAGGGGGGCCTTGGAAACACCATATATTTT. Full variable domain (remainder filled in from reference TRBV30 and TRBJ1-3): SQTIHQWPATLVQPVGSPLSLECTVEGTSNPNLYWYRQAAGRGLQLLFYSVGIGQISSEVPQNLSASRPQDRQFILSSKKLLLSDSGFYLCAWGEGGLGNTIYFGEGSWLTVV.

In this sample, this clone turned up once. The chain uses TRBV14 and TRBJ2-3; D not resolved. Trimming stripped 2 bases from V and 7 bases from J, with 4 bases between. Germline values: CDR1 SGHDN, CDR2 FVKESK. This CDR3 contains 11 residues. The CDR3 DNA follows: TGTGCCAGCAGCCAATCCTATACGCAGTATTTT. It translates to CASSQSYTQYF.

The chain carries TRBV18 and TRBJ1-1, with 8 bases lining up with TRBD1. V gave up 2 bases and J gave up 1 base; unmatched junction bases: 6. Germline V gene data show CDR1 as KGHSH and CDR2 as LQKENI. CDR3 length: 16 residues. The CDR3 loop is CASSPTVQGANTEAFF. Written as DNA, the CDR3 is TGTGCCAGCTCACCAACTGTCCAGGGGGCGAACACTGAAGCTTTCTTT.

The rearrangement joins TRBV7-9 to TRBJ1-3; 10 bases line up with TRBD1. Germline CDR1 and CDR2: SEHNR and FQNEAQ (reference sequence). This CDR3 region has 19 residues. The V gene end was trimmed by 0 bases and the J gene end by 0 bases; junction bases not matched to a gene: 8. The CDR3 spells CASSLAWRQGALSGNTIYF. In DNA form, the CDR3 reads TGTGCCAGCAGCTTAGCGTGGCGACAGGGGGCTCTCTCTGGAAACACCATATATTTT.

The CDR3 spells CASSLVAENTEAFF. The CDR3 nucleotides are TGTGCCAGCAGTTTAGTGGCAGAAAACACTGAAGCTTTCTTT. The chain couples TRBV28 to TRBJ1-1; no firm D call. Trimming left V 2 bases short and J 2 bases short, with 9 bases between. The CDR3 covers 14 residues. Germline CDR1 reads MDHEN; CDR2 reads SYDVKM.

J is TRBJ1-2 and V is TRBV28; the D is unclear. The CDR3 extends over 14 amino acids. V lost 4 bases, J lost 4 bases, and 13 bases lay in between. Germline V gene sequence: CDR1 MDHEN, CDR2 SYDVKM. The DNA of the CDR3 is TGTGCCAGCAGTTCTTTGCGAGGGATCTATGGCTACACCTTC. Protein sequence: CASSSLRGIYGYTF.

This sequence joins TRBV2 and TRBJ2-7; 10 positions agree with TRBD1. The J segment lost 5 bases and the V segment lost 7 bases, leaving 8 bases of the junction unmatched. The CDR3 is 14 residues long. Germline V lookup: CDR1 SNHLY, CDR2 FYNNEI. The CDR3 DNA sequence: TGTGCCAGCAATACGACAGGGGGCTCTCACGAGCAGTACTTC. Protein: CASNTTGGSHEQYF. Using reference TRBV2 and TRBJ2-7 for the parts outside the CDR3, the full variable domain is EPEVTQTPSHQVTQMGQEVILRCVPISNHLYFYWYRQILGQKVEFLVSFYNNEISEKSEIFDDQFSVERPDGSNFTLKIRSTKLEDSAMYFCASNTTGGSHEQYFGPGTRLTVT.

The chain carries TRBV5-4 and TRBJ2-1; perhaps TRBD2 as D (5 bases). There are 17 residues in the CDR3. Trimming removed 4 bases at V and 0 bases at J, with 17 bases between. The germline CDR1 and CDR2 sequences are SGHNT and YYREEE (reference sequence). Written as DNA, the CDR3 is TGTGCCAGCAGCCTTACCCAAACTAGTAGCTCCTACAATGAGCAGTTCTTC. Translating it yields CASSLTQTSSSYNEQFF. The whole variable domain, filled in from reference TRBV5-4 and TRBJ2-1, reads ETGVTQSPTHLIKTRGQQVTLRCSSQSGHNTVSWYQQALGQGPQFIFQYYREEENGRGNFPPRFSGLQFPNYSSELNVNALELDDSALYLCASSLTQTSSSYNEQFFGPGTRLTVL.

This chain uses TRBV28 with TRBJ2-3, with 7 bases lining up with TRBD1. The length of the CDR3 is 13 residues. Per the germline V gene, CDR1 is MDHEN and CDR2 is SYDVKM. With V trimmed by 6 bases and J by 1 base, 1 base remained unmatched. The chain's CDR3 is CASSGQGTDTQYF. The CDR3, as DNA: TGTGCCAGCAGCGGACAGGGCACAGATACGCAGTATTTT.

In this sample, this clone turned up a few times. This chain links TRBV5-1 with TRBJ1-6, with 9 bases matching TRBD1. V lost 0 bases and J lost 10; bases outside the gene matches: 17. Germline V CDR1 and CDR2: SGHRS, YFSETQ. This CDR3 spans 19 amino acids. CDR3 in DNA: TGCGCCAGCAGCTTGGAGGGAACAGGGGGCGATAGGTCCCTGTCACCCCTCCACTTT. Its translation: CASSLEGTGGDRSLSPLHF.

The gene calls are TRBV25-1 and TRBJ2-7, with D maybe TRBD2 (6 bases). Germline V gene data show CDR1 as MGHDK and CDR2 as SYGVNS. The CDR3 extends over 16 amino acids. Trimming shortened V by 6 bases and J by 0 bases, and 18 bases separated the two germline ends. The CDR3 DNA reads TGTGCCAGCAGCCCCGATGTGGTAGCGGCCTCCTACGAGCAGTACTTC. It codes for CASSPDVVAASYEQYF.

This clone came up once. This chain's CDR3 is CASSFRRRGYRGYTF. CDR3 nucleotide sequence: TGTGCCAGCAGTTTCCGTCGTAGGGGCTACAGGGGCTACACCTTC. V and J are TRBV28 and TRBJ1-2; D perhaps matches TRBD1 (5 bases). Germline CDR1 and CDR2: MDHEN and SYDVKM. The ends were cut back, 3 bases at V and 8 bases at J, with 19 bases in the middle. The CDR3 is 15 amino acids.

This sequence joins TRBV7-9 and TRBJ2-7; D is perhaps TRBD1 (6 bases). The CDR3 sequence is 18 residues long. V was pared by 1 base and J by 0 bases, with 19 bases between. Germline assignment: CDR1 SEHNR and CDR2 FQNEAQ (reference sequence). The CDR3, as DNA: TGTGCCAGCAGCTTAGGAAGCCACAGGGAGATAATCTCCTACGAGCAGTACTTC. The encoded protein is CASSLGSHREIISYEQYF.

V usage is TRBV28 and J usage is TRBJ2-3; TRBD1 matches 9 bases. The CDR3 is made up of 16 amino acids. Germline CDR1 MDHEN, CDR2 SYDVKM. V lost 2 bases, J lost 5 bases, and 8 bases stayed unmatched. The chain's CDR3 is CASSLQRDRVQDTQYF. For the CDR3, the DNA is TGTGCCAGCAGTTTACAGAGGGACAGGGTACAAGATACGCAGTATTTT.

The chain recombines TRBV9 with TRBJ1-2; maybe TRBD1 (6 bases). Germline CDR1 is SGDLS and CDR2 is YYNGEE. The length of the CDR3 is 14 residues. Trimming removed 0 bases at V and 8 bases at J, with 14 bases between. CDR3 DNA sequence: TGTGCCAGCAGCGTAGCGACGGACAGCGCCGGCTACACCTTC. Translation: CASSVATDSAGYTF.

This chain links TRBV29-1 with TRBJ2-2; tentatively, D is TRBD1 (5 bases). The CDR3 is 14 residues long. V lost 7 bases, J lost 4 bases, and 16 bases lay in between. Looked up from germline, CDR1 is SQVTM and CDR2 is ANQGSEA. The CDR3 here is CSGLIPQGTGELFF. In DNA form, the CDR3 reads TGCAGCGGCCTTATACCCCAGGGCACCGGGGAGCTGTTTTTT.

A single count supports this clone. This rearrangement joins TRBV12-5 to TRBJ2-7; 7 nucleotides align to TRBD1. Trimming removed 5 bases from V and 3 bases from J; junction bases left unmatched: 10. The CDR3 extends over 15 amino acids. CDR1 is LGHNT, CDR2 FRNRAP, per germline. The CDR3 here is CASGPFHGTDYEQYF. The CDR3 DNA reads as TGTGCTAGTGGTCCGTTCCACGGGACAGACTACGAGCAGTACTTC.

This sequence joins TRBV18 and TRBJ2-7; 12 bases fit TRBD2. The V and J ends lost 1 base and 0 bases, in that order; junction bases with no gene match: 4. Germline assignment: CDR1 KGHSH and CDR2 LQKENI. The CDR3 loop spans 17 amino acids. CDR3 DNA: TGTGCCAGCTCACCACTGCCTAGCGGGAGGGGCTCCTACGAGCAGTACTTC. It yields the protein CASSPLPSGRGSYEQYF.

The gene calls are TRBV28 and TRBJ1-5, with D tentatively TRBD1 (5 bases). Germline values: CDR1 MDHEN, CDR2 SYDVKM. The germline V and J ends were trimmed by 2 bases and 9 bases, with 17 bases remaining between them. The CDR3 sequence is 15 residues long. In DNA, the CDR3 is TGTGCCAGCAGTTTAGGGGGGACGAAAGAATCGCCCCAGCATTTT. Encoded protein: CASSLGGTKESPQHF.

The chain combines TRBV15 with TRBJ2-1, with 8 nucleotides matching TRBD2. Germline CDR1 and CDR2: LNHNV and YYDKDF (reference sequence). J was trimmed by 1 base and V by 3 bases; bases with no gene match: 5. The CDR3 loop spans 16 amino acids. The CDR3 protein is CATSREAGVSYNEQFF. CDR3 DNA sequence: TGTGCCACCAGCAGGGAAGCGGGAGTTTCCTACAATGAGCAGTTCTTC.